The 20 T cell receptor beta chains presented below share a single source sample, sequenced in a study of shared clonotypes between healthy human individuals. Generated by immunoSEQ multiplex PCR, the TCRdb table keeps only in-frame clones and is missing some. Here the sample spans a few hundred thousand clones, 95% to 98% being singletons. Specimen: naive CD4+ T cells sorted from blood. The sample's subset: CD45RA+ positively selected. Receptors originate from a woman between 25 and 40 years old in good health.

The chain employs TRBV16 and TRBJ1-2, with 12 bases identical to TRBD1. The CDR3 is made up of 16 amino acids. V gave up 2 bases and J gave up 4 bases; unmatched junction bases: 5. Germline CDR1 and CDR2: KGHSY and FQNENV. The CDR3: CASSQQGQGAAYGYTF. CDR3 nucleotides: TGTGCCAGCAGCCAACAGGGACAGGGGGCCGCCTATGGCTACACCTTC. Full variable domain (remainder filled in from reference TRBV16 and TRBJ1-2): GEEVAQTPKHLVRGEGQKAKLYCAPIKGHSYVFWYQQVLKNEFKFLISFQNENVFDETGMPKERFSAKCLPNSPCSLEIQATKLEDSAVYFCASSQQGQGAAYGYTFGSGTRLTVV.

The chain combines TRBV25-1 with TRBJ1-4; the D is unclear. Deletions cut 1 base from V and 7 bases from J, with 4 bases between. Per germline, CDR1 MGHDK and CDR2 SYGVNS. There are 12 residues in the CDR3. The DNA for the CDR3 is TGTGCCAGCAGTGAATTACCTGAAAAACTGTTTTTT. Its translation: CASSELPEKLFF.

The chain employs TRBV11-3 and TRBJ1-1, with a weak D call TRBD1 (5 bases). This CDR3 region has 13 residues. Deletions cut 7 bases from V and 8 bases from J, with 17 bases between. Germline loops: CDR1 SGHNT, CDR2 YENEEA. CDR3 in amino acids: CASTLRGDTEAFF. The CDR3 DNA sequence: TGTGCCAGCACCCTGAGGGGTGATACCGAAGCTTTCTTT.

As to this clone: This same CDR3 is encoded by further DNA sequences in the sample. The chain uses TRBV28 and TRBJ2-5; tentatively, D is TRBD1 (5 bases). The J call is in doubt because the DNA end fits TRBJ2-7 better. Per germline, CDR1 MDHEN and CDR2 SYDVKM. CDR3 length equals 13 residues. Written as DNA, the CDR3 is TGTGCCAGCAGTTTACAGGGAACCTACGAGCAGTACTTC. Translation gives CASSLQGTYEQYF.

The gene calls are TRBV28 and TRBJ2-2, with D perhaps TRBD1 (7 bases). Germline V gives CDR1 MDHEN, CDR2 SYDVKM. The V and J ends lost 2 bases and 5 bases respectively, with 15 bases between them. This CDR3 has 16 amino acids. The CDR3 region is CASSLAGQRGTGELFF. Here the CDR3 DNA reads TGTGCCAGCAGTTTAGCGGGACAGAGGGGAACCGGGGAGCTGTTTTTT. Complete variable domain (other parts from reference TRBV28 and TRBJ2-2): DVKVTQSSRYLVKRTGEKVFLECVQDMDHENMFWYRQDPGLGLRLIYFSYDVKMKEKGDIPEGYSVSREKKERFSLILESASTNQTSMYLCASSLAGQRGTGELFFGEGSRLTVL.

The rearrangement uses TRBV6-1 and TRBJ1-2; the D gene is possibly TRBD1 (5 bases). Germline values: CDR1 MNHNS, CDR2 SASEGT. CDR3 size: 13 residues. Trimming removed 6 bases from V and 3 bases from J, with 11 bases in between. The CDR3 DNA reads TGTGCCAGCAGGGGAGGCAGGGACTATGGCTACACCTTC. It is translated as CASRGGRDYGYTF.

The rearrangement joins TRBV28 to TRBJ2-6; 11 bases match TRBD1. J lost 3 bases, V lost 5 bases, and 12 bases had no gene match. Per the germline V gene, CDR1 is MDHEN and CDR2 is SYDVKM. This CDR3 has 19 amino acids. DNA of the CDR3: TGTGCCAGCAGTATCCCCCCGGGACAGGGGGTTTATGGGGCCAACGTCCTGACTTTC. This sequence encodes CASSIPPGQGVYGANVLTF.

J is TRBJ1-2 and V is TRBV5-1; D is perhaps TRBD1 (6 bases). The V and J ends lost 2 bases and 8 bases respectively, with 13 bases between them. Germline V gene lookup returns CDR1 SGHRS and CDR2 YFSETQ. The CDR3 runs 13 residues. The CDR3 nucleotides are TGCGCCAGCAGCTTTGCAGGGGAAGTCGGCTACACCTTC. The encoded protein is CASSFAGEVGYTF.

This chain links TRBV7-9 with TRBJ1-1, with D maybe TRBD1 (5 bases). This CDR3 has 15 amino acids. Germline lookup yields CDR1 SEHNR and CDR2 FQNEAQ (reference sequence). V was shortened by 1 base and J by 5 bases, with 14 bases between the two germline ends. In nucleotides, the CDR3 is TGTGCCAGCAGCTTAGGCCAGGGATCCAGGACTGAAGCTTTCTTT. This encodes CASSLGQGSRTEAFF.

This clone appeared a few times. Other DNA sequences in this specimen translate into the identical CDR3. The chain carries TRBV2 and TRBJ2-7; D call uncertain. The CDR3 covers 11 residues. From germline, CDR1 is SNHLY and CDR2 FYNNEI. V was trimmed by 4 bases and J by 4 bases, leaving 5 bases between them. CDR3 sequence (DNA): TGTGCCAGCAGTGGTGAGTACGAGCAGTACTTC. Its translation is CASSGEYEQYF.

The chain recombines TRBV2 with TRBJ2-7, with D perhaps TRBD2 (6 bases). Germline V gene data show CDR1 as SNHLY and CDR2 as FYNNEI. V dropped 6 bases and J dropped 12 bases, with 24 bases sitting between them. CDR3 length: 14 residues. CDR3 sequence: CASSVGNLRAGGYF. CDR3 DNA sequence: TGTGCCAGCAGCGTGGGCAACCTGCGGGCCGGGGGGTACTTC. The whole variable domain, filled in from reference TRBV2 and TRBJ2-7, reads EPEVTQTPSHQVTQMGQEVILRCVPISNHLYFYWYRQILGQKVEFLVSFYNNEISEKSEIFDDQFSVERPDGSNFTLKIRSTKLEDSAMYFCASSVGNLRAGGYFGPGTRLTVT.

This clone was seen only a few times. The chain recombines TRBV2 with TRBJ1-5; D is uncertain. The CDR3 spans 13 residues. Germline V gene data show CDR1 as SNHLY and CDR2 as FYNNEI. The V and J ends lost 9 bases and 3 bases respectively, with 12 bases between them. CDR3 nucleotide sequence: TGTGCCAGTGGTCGGTTGGTCAATCAGCCCCAGCATTTT. This encodes CASGRLVNQPQHF. Full variable domain (rest looked up from reference TRBV2 and TRBJ1-5): EPEVTQTPSHQVTQMGQEVILRCVPISNHLYFYWYRQILGQKVEFLVSFYNNEISEKSEIFDDQFSVERPDGSNFTLKIRSTKLEDSAMYFCASGRLVNQPQHFGDGTRLSIL.

The genes are TRBV10-3 and TRBJ2-1; perhaps TRBD1 as D (6 bases). This CDR3 comprises 13 residues. The V end was cut by 10 bases, the J end by 4 bases, with 14 bases between. In germline, CDR1 is ENHRY, CDR2 SYGVKD. The CDR3 region is CATRRQEYNEQFF. CDR3 in DNA: TGTGCCACCCGGAGACAGGAATACAATGAGCAGTTCTTC.

V and J are TRBV11-1 and TRBJ2-3; the match to TRBD2 covers 11 bases. CDR3 length: 16 amino acids. Germline CDR1 reads SGHAT; CDR2 reads FQDESV (reference sequence). Trimming cost V 5 bases and J 1 base; bases outside gene matches: 5. The CDR3 loop reads CASSRPGLAGTDTQYF. The CDR3 DNA is TGTGCCAGCAGCCGCCCGGGACTAGCGGGCACAGATACGCAGTATTTT.

The chain uses TRBV18 and TRBJ2-7, with 8 positions matching TRBD1. Germline values: CDR1 KGHSH, CDR2 LQKENI. Losses at the gene ends were 6 bases for V and 6 bases for J; bases not matched to a gene: 10. There are 14 residues in the CDR3. CDR3 sequence (DNA): TGTGCCAGCTCCCCGTCGCAGGGGGCAGGCGAGCAGTACTTC. Its translation: CASSPSQGAGEQYF.

The chain has TRBV19 and TRBJ2-3; TRBD2 matches at 12 bases. Germline-derived CDR1 and CDR2 are LNHDA and SQIVND (reference sequence). The CDR3 is 17 amino acids. The junction had 11 bases not matched to a gene; V was cut back by 5 bases and J by 5 bases. CDR3 coding DNA: TGTGCCAGTAGTCACCCCGGGACTAGCGGGTGGAAAGATACGCAGTATTTT. Translation: CASSHPGTSGWKDTQYF.

The gene calls are TRBV11-2 and TRBJ2-1, with 12 bases matching TRBD2. V lost 5 bases and J lost 7; bases outside the gene matches: 12. The CDR3 covers 17 residues. Germline V gene sequence: CDR1 SGHAT, CDR2 FQNNGV. CDR3 bases: TGTGCCAGCAGCCCCAGAGTGACTAGCGGGAGTGGAAATGAGCAGTTCTTC. Protein: CASSPRVTSGSGNEQFF.

The chain carries TRBV29-1 and TRBJ1-2; D possibly corresponds to TRBD1 (6 bases). The germline gives CDR1 SQVTM, CDR2 ANQGSEA. The CDR3 sequence is 12 residues long. V was trimmed by 3 bases and J by 7 bases, leaving 12 bases between them. The CDR3 nucleotides are TGCAGCGTTGACAGGGGAGGGGGTGGCTACACCTTC. As protein: CSVDRGGGGYTF.

The genes are TRBV28 and TRBJ2-3; D is uncertain. Germline lookup yields CDR1 MDHEN and CDR2 SYDVKM. The V and J ends lost 5 bases and 6 bases respectively, with 18 bases between them. The CDR3 length is 15 residues. The CDR3 loop reads CASSPYAVGRDTQYF. The CDR3 DNA reads TGTGCCAGCAGTCCTTACGCGGTAGGGCGGGATACGCAGTATTTT.

Turning to this clone: At the DNA level, this CDR3 is encoded by other sequences in the same sample as well. The genes are TRBV5-1 and TRBJ1-1, with D hard to call. V was cut by 2 bases and J by 0 bases, with 5 bases left in between. This CDR3 is 13 amino acids long. Per the germline V gene, CDR1 is SGHRS and CDR2 is YFSETQ. The CDR3: CASSLSLNTEAFF. Here the CDR3 DNA reads TGCGCCAGCAGCTTATCGCTGAACACTGAAGCTTTCTTT.